This passage covers 5 T cell receptor beta chains from one sample sequenced in a study of T cells in pancreatic ductal adenocarcinoma. Method: immunoSEQ multiplex PCR; TCRdb's copy keeps in-frame clones and lacks some. This table has tens of thousands of clones, 90% to 95% appearing once. Surgery without prior neoadjuvant therapy was the treatment of the selected pancreatic ductal adenocarcinoma patients. The sequencing sample was made of PBMCs. The receptors shown here come from a human donor with pancreatic ductal adenocarcinoma.

The chain carries TRBV7-9 and TRBJ1-2, with D unclear. The CDR3 totals 12 residues. V dropped 3 bases and J dropped 8 bases, with 10 bases sitting between them. Germline V gene data show CDR1 as SEHNR and CDR2 as FQNEAQ (reference sequence). The chain's CDR3 is CASSLGEGGYTF. CDR3 DNA: TGTGCCAGCAGCTTGGGAGAGGGCGGCTACACCTTC. The complete variable domain, with remaining parts taken from reference TRBV7-9 and TRBJ1-2, reads DTGVSQNPRHKITKRGQNVTFRCDPISEHNRLYWYRQTLGQGPEFLTYFQNEAQLEKSRLLSDRFSAERPKGSFSTLEIQRTEQGDSAMYLCASSLGEGGYTFGSGTRLTVV.

J is TRBJ1-3 and V is TRBV28; 7 bases line up with TRBD1. The CDR3 sequence is 17 residues long. V was pared by 8 bases and J by 3 bases, with 16 bases of the junction left unmatched. The germline V gene encodes CDR1 MDHEN and CDR2 SYDVKM. CDR3: CASGSLRQGYSGNTIYF. The DNA for the CDR3 is TGTGCCAGCGGCTCCCTCCGACAGGGTTATAGTGGAAACACCATATATTTT.

The rearrangement uses TRBV28 and TRBJ1-5, with 9 nucleotides matching TRBD1. V gave up 5 bases and J gave up 6 bases; unmatched junction bases: 5. CDR1 and CDR2 (germline): MDHEN, SYDVKM. The length of the CDR3 is 14 residues. CDR3: CASSRTGVSQPQHF. In DNA form, the CDR3 reads TGTGCCAGCAGTCGGACAGGGGTGAGTCAGCCCCAGCATTTT.

The chain carries TRBV7-2 and TRBJ2-1; D tentatively fits TRBD1 or TRBD2 (5 bases each). V lost 3 bases, J lost 1 base, and 7 bases lay in between. The germline gives CDR1 SGHTA, CDR2 FQGNSA. There are 14 residues in the CDR3. This CDR3 is CASSLRGSYNEQFF. CDR3 sequence (DNA): TGTGCCAGCAGCTTGAGGGGTTCCTACAATGAGCAGTTCTTC.

The chain combines TRBV5-1 with TRBJ2-3, with 7 nucleotides matching TRBD1. J was trimmed by 7 bases and V by 4 bases; bases with no gene match: 15. CDR3 length equals 16 residues. Germline lookup yields CDR1 SGHRS and CDR2 YFSETQ. The CDR3 region has the DNA TGCGCCAGCAGCCGTACGAAGACCGGGACAGCTAATACGCAGTATTTT. Translation: CASSRTKTGTANTQYF.